One sample yielded the 27 T cell receptor beta chains listed below, sequenced in a study of response to subunit inactivated influenza vaccine. TCRdb re-called the RT-PCR reads with MiXCR, one entry per CDR3 protein. The table shows 550,000 to 800,000 distinct CDR3 sequences, with around 14% occurring only once. Sequenced here: PBMCs from blood, sampled 14 days before vaccination. These receptors came from a man in his forties or fifties who received an inactivated influenza vaccine.

V usage is TRBV29-1 and J usage is TRBJ2-5; D perhaps matches TRBD1 (5 bases). The CDR3 extends over 13 amino acids. Trimming took off 7 bases at V and 4 bases at J, with 16 bases between the two ends. Germline V gene lookup returns CDR1 SQVTM and CDR2 ANQGSEA. The DNA for the CDR3 is TGCAGCGCCGCGGTGGTAGGGGTAGAGACCCAGTACTTC. Its translation: CSAAVVGVETQYF.

The chain combines TRBV6-1 with TRBJ1-1; D ambiguous. V lost 2 bases and J 2 bases, leaving 9 bases between the germline ends. CDR1 is MNHNS, CDR2 SASEGT, per germline. The CDR3 has 14 amino acids. CDR3 amino acids: CASSEFGDNTEAFF. In DNA form, the CDR3 reads TGTGCCAGCAGTGAATTTGGGGATAACACTGAAGCTTTCTTT.

This clonotype was counted between two and nine times. The rearrangement uses TRBV20-1 and TRBJ2-7; 11 nucleotides match TRBD1. Germline V gene lookup returns CDR1 DFQATT and CDR2 SNEGSKA (reference sequence). V gave up 4 bases and J gave up 6 bases; unmatched junction bases: 11. The CDR3 has 15 residues. Here the CDR3 reads CSATAPGQGAGEQYF. The CDR3 DNA is TGCAGTGCTACCGCCCCCGGACAGGGGGCAGGCGAGCAGTACTTC.

The rearrangement uses TRBV29-1 and TRBJ2-1; 8 bases agree with TRBD2. With V trimmed by 4 bases and J by 0 bases, 8 bases remained unmatched. Germline values: CDR1 SQVTM, CDR2 ANQGSEA. The CDR3 sequence is 16 residues long. The CDR3 region has the DNA TGCAGCGTTGCCGGGGGGGCCCAGAGCTCCTACAATGAGCAGTTCTTC. Protein product: CSVAGGAQSSYNEQFF.

This clonotype was seen at least ten times. The V call is TRBV12-3 or TRBV12-4, the J call TRBJ2-6, with D uncertain. The CDR3 totals 14 residues. V lost 5 bases to trimming and J lost 4 bases, with 9 bases between them. The CDR3 is CASSPSAGANVLTF. In DNA, the CDR3 is TGTGCCAGCAGTCCCAGCGCCGGGGCCAACGTCCTGACTTTC.

The chain couples TRBV5-1 to TRBJ1-1, with a tentative D call TRBD1 (6 bases). CDR1 and CDR2 (germline): SGHRS, YFSETQ. The CDR3 extends over 14 amino acids. V was cut by 1 base and J by 5 bases, with 12 bases left in between. The CDR3 loop reads CASSLTGSGTEAFF. CDR3 nucleotide sequence: TGCGCCAGCAGCTTGACAGGGTCTGGAACTGAAGCTTTCTTT.

The chain couples TRBV15 to TRBJ2-3, with 12 bases fitting TRBD2. The CDR3 contains 16 residues. CDR1 and CDR2 (germline): LNHNV, YYDKDF (reference sequence). Trimming at V came to 4 bases and at J to 4 bases, leaving 6 bases not matched to a gene. CDR3 residues: CATSTYSSGGADTQYF. CDR3 sequence (DNA): TGTGCCACCAGCACCTACTCTAGCGGGGGGGCAGATACGCAGTATTTT.

V usage is TRBV27 and J usage is TRBJ2-1, with 7 bases identical to TRBD2. The J segment lost 4 bases and the V segment lost 1 base, leaving 4 bases of the junction unmatched. Germline V gene sequence: CDR1 MNHEY, CDR2 SMNVEV (reference sequence). The CDR3 extends over 15 amino acids. The CDR3 DNA reads as TGTGCCAGCAGTTTATACGGACTAGGGTACAATGAGCAGTTCTTC. This encodes CASSLYGLGYNEQFF.

This clonotype showed up just a few times. This CDR3 reads CAWGDRVVSPLHF. Here the CDR3 DNA reads TGTGCCTGGGGGGACAGGGTAGTTTCACCCCTCCACTTT. This chain joins TRBV30 and TRBJ1-6; TRBD1 matches 9 bases. Germline V lookup: CDR1 GTSNPN, CDR2 SVGIG (reference sequence). CDR3 length: 13 residues. With V trimmed by 5 bases and J by 9 bases, 5 bases remained unmatched. The full variable domain, rest sourced from reference TRBV30 and TRBJ1-6, is SQTIHQWPATLVQPVGSPLSLECTVEGTSNPNLYWYRQAAGRGLQLLFYSVGIGQISSEVPQNLSASRPQDRQFILSSKKLLLSDSGFYLCAWGDRVVSPLHFGNGTRLTVT.

J is TRBJ2-7 and V is TRBV2; D is undetermined. Germline V gene data show CDR1 as SNHLY and CDR2 as FYNNEI. The length of the CDR3 is 13 residues. With 1 base removed from V and 2 bases from J, the gap between germline ends came to 6 bases. The CDR3 bases are TGTGCCAGCAGTGAAGTCTTGACCTACGAGCAGTACTTC. As protein: CASSEVLTYEQYF. The whole variable domain, filled in from reference TRBV2 and TRBJ2-7, reads EPEVTQTPSHQVTQMGQEVILRCVPISNHLYFYWYRQILGQKVEFLVSFYNNEISEKSEIFDDQFSVERPDGSNFTLKIRSTKLEDSAMYFCASSEVLTYEQYFGPGTRLTVT.

This clonotype came up a few times. V gene TRBV5-1 combines with J gene TRBJ2-5; perhaps TRBD2 as D (5 bases). Trimming stripped 0 bases from V and 5 bases from J, with 20 bases between. The germline V gene has CDR1 SGHRS and CDR2 YFSETQ. The CDR3 has 17 residues. CDR3 coding DNA: TGCGCCAGCAGCTTGGGGGGAAGGGAGCCAACCGCGGAGACCCAGTACTTC. This sequence encodes CASSLGGREPTAETQYF.

J is TRBJ2-3 and V is TRBV7-9, with a possible D match to TRBD2 (5 bases). Per germline, CDR1 SEHNR and CDR2 FQNEAQ (reference sequence). This CDR3 has 17 residues. Trimming took 5 bases from V and 0 from J, leaving 18 bases between them. The chain's CDR3 is CASSPRRSGTSTDTQYF. The DNA of the CDR3 is TGTGCCAGCAGCCCTCGTAGGAGCGGAACTAGCACAGATACGCAGTATTTT.

This clonotype was picked up a small number of times. This chain uses TRBV20-1 with TRBJ2-7; no definite D call. This CDR3 has 14 residues. The V gene's germline CDR1 is DFQATT and CDR2 SNEGSKA (reference sequence). The ends were cut back, 0 bases at V and 0 bases at J, with 9 bases in the middle. The chain's CDR3 is CSARDLGNSYEQYF. DNA for the CDR3: TGCAGTGCTAGAGATCTAGGGAACTCCTACGAGCAGTACTTC.

This clonotype has more than one count but fewer than ten. The gene calls are TRBV27 and TRBJ2-1; TRBD1 matches 7 bases. The length of the CDR3 is 14 residues. Germline trimming cut 5 bases from V and 12 bases from J; bases unmatched to any gene: 13. From germline, CDR1 is MNHEY and CDR2 SMNVEV (reference sequence). CDR3 DNA: TGTGCCAGCAGTCCGGGGACAGTGGGTCTTGGGCAGTTCTTC. The encoded protein is CASSPGTVGLGQFF.

The chain combines TRBV20-1 with TRBJ2-3, with TRBD2 as a possible D gene (5 bases). V lost 0 bases and J lost 3, with 7 bases in between. The CDR3 runs 13 residues. CDR1 is DFQATT and CDR2 is SNEGSKA in the germline V gene (reference sequence). CDR3 region: CSARESGTDTQYF. The CDR3 region has the DNA TGCAGTGCTAGAGAGAGCGGTACAGATACGCAGTATTTT.

This clonotype was observed at least ten times. The chain uses TRBV7-2 and TRBJ2-1; 8 bases align to TRBD1. Germline V lookup: CDR1 SGHTA, CDR2 FQGNSA. The V gene end was trimmed by 5 bases and the J gene end by 3 bases; junction bases not matched to a gene: 6. The CDR3 runs to 15 residues. The CDR3 DNA sequence: TGTGCCAGCAGCCCTGACAGGGGAGACTACAATGAGCAGTTCTTC. Translation: CASSPDRGDYNEQFF.

The CDR3 reads CASSLGLHYEQYF. The CDR3 nucleotides read TGTGCCAGCAGTTTGGGACTGCACTACGAGCAGTACTTC. V gene TRBV12-3 or TRBV12-4 combines with J gene TRBJ2-7; D possibly corresponds to TRBD2 (6 bases). The CDR3 contains 13 residues. Trimming left V 3 bases short and J 3 bases short, with 9 bases between.

The chain links TRBV7-2 to TRBJ1-2; D uncertain. The CDR3 contains 16 residues. The V gene's germline CDR1 is SGHTA and CDR2 FQGNSA. V lost 3 bases, J lost 4 bases, and 18 bases lay in between. The CDR3 DNA sequence: TGTGCCAGCAGCTTCGGGATAATCACCCGGACCTATGGCTACACCTTC. This sequence encodes CASSFGIITRTYGYTF.

The rearrangement links TRBV7-9 to TRBJ2-3; 9 bases map to TRBD1. The V gene end was trimmed by 9 bases and the J gene end by 2 bases; junction bases not matched to a gene: 6. CDR3 length: 14 residues. The germline V gene encodes CDR1 SEHNR and CDR2 FQNEAQ (reference sequence). CDR3 region: CASTGGHFTDTQYF. As DNA, the CDR3 is TGTGCCAGTACAGGGGGCCATTTCACAGATACGCAGTATTTT. The entire variable domain, with the rest obtained from reference TRBV7-9 and TRBJ2-3, is as follows: DTGVSQNPRHKITKRGQNVTFRCDPISEHNRLYWYRQTLGQGPEFLTYFQNEAQLEKSRLLSDRFSAERPKGSFSTLEIQRTEQGDSAMYLCASTGGHFTDTQYFGPGTRLTVL.

This clonotype was observed a handful of times. The genes are TRBV9 and TRBJ2-3, with a tentative D call TRBD2 (6 bases). Trimming removed 4 bases from V and 2 bases from J, with 14 bases in between. The CDR3 has 15 residues. Germline assignment: CDR1 SGDLS and CDR2 YYNGEE. The CDR3 loop reads CASSLGTRDTDTQYF. CDR3 DNA: TGTGCCAGCAGCCTGGGGACTCGCGACACAGATACGCAGTATTTT.

The chain couples TRBV7-2 to TRBJ1-2, with a tentative D call TRBD1 (5 bases). The CDR3 is made up of 14 amino acids. Germline CDR1 is SGHTA and CDR2 is FQGNSA. Trimming removed 5 bases from V and 7 bases from J, with 17 bases in between. The CDR3 nucleotides are TGTGCCAGCAGCAAAAGGGAGGGGTCGGGTGGCTACACCTTC. Translated, it gives CASSKREGSGGYTF.

This clonotype was recorded at least ten times. This chain joins TRBV4-3 and TRBJ2-1; maybe TRBD2 (5 bases). This CDR3 region has 15 residues. V lost 2 bases, J lost 3 bases, and 11 bases lay in between. CDR1 is LGHNA, CDR2 YSLEER, per germline. Here the CDR3 reads CASSQSGWGYNEQFF. The CDR3 nucleotides read TGCGCCAGCAGCCAATCGGGATGGGGCTACAATGAGCAGTTCTTC.

CDR3 amino acids: CSARDGGGSQETQYF. As DNA, the CDR3 is TGCAGTGCTAGAGATGGTGGGGGTTCCCAAGAGACCCAGTACTTC. V and J are TRBV20-1 and TRBJ2-5; possibly TRBD1 or TRBD2 for D (5 bases each). Germline lookup yields CDR1 DFQATT and CDR2 SNEGSKA (reference sequence). The CDR3 has 15 amino acids. Trimming pared 0 bases from V and 1 base from J, leaving 12 bases between.

The chain uses TRBV20-1 and TRBJ2-2, with TRBD2 matching over 8 bases. V lost 3 bases to trimming and J lost 7 bases; unmatched junction nucleotides: 10. The CDR3 is made up of 15 amino acids. The germline V gene encodes CDR1 DFQATT and CDR2 SNEGSKA (reference sequence). The CDR3 region is CSASGSGGMFGELFF. The CDR3 region has the DNA TGCAGTGCTAGTGGGAGCGGGGGAATGTTCGGGGAGCTGTTTTTT.

The table lists this clonotype with a few counts. The CDR3 DNA follows: TGTGCCAGCAGCTCCAGGATGCATGATTCACCCCTCCACTTT. Amino acid sequence: CASSSRMHDSPLHF. The J gene is TRBJ1-6, the V gene TRBV5-4; D not certain. The CDR3 loop spans 14 amino acids. The V gene lost 3 bases and the J gene lost 8 bases, with 12 bases spanning the gap. CDR1 is SGHNT and CDR2 is YYREEE in the germline V gene (reference sequence).

This chain uses TRBV30 with TRBJ2-1; D might be TRBD1 or TRBD2, each matching 6 bases. Trimming left V 1 base short and J 8 bases short, with 15 bases between. The CDR3 loop spans 14 amino acids. Germline V gene sequence: CDR1 GTSNPN, CDR2 SVGIG (reference sequence). The CDR3 DNA reads as TGTGCCTGGAGTGATGGGGGGCAGATGGATGAGCAGTTCTTC. Amino acid sequence: CAWSDGGQMDEQFF. Full variable domain (missing parts from reference TRBV30 and TRBJ2-1): SQTIHQWPATLVQPVGSPLSLECTVEGTSNPNLYWYRQAAGRGLQLLFYSVGIGQISSEVPQNLSASRPQDRQFILSSKKLLLSDSGFYLCAWSDGGQMDEQFFGPGTRLTVL.

The chain carries TRBV28 and TRBJ2-3; D possibly corresponds to TRBD1 (6 bases). The CDR3 loop spans 16 amino acids. Trimming removed 5 bases at V and 0 bases at J, with 15 bases between. Germline V gives CDR1 MDHEN, CDR2 SYDVKM. This CDR3 is CASSPPQGPSTDTQYF. The CDR3 region has the DNA TGTGCCAGCAGTCCCCCTCAGGGGCCCAGCACAGATACGCAGTATTTT.